The T cell receptor (beta chain) under discussion was sequenced for a study of T cell responses to AZD1222 COVID-19 vaccine (dated by TCRdb to the early 2020s). Broadly, across the study: TCR sequencing covered more than 230 trial participants: 200 to 220 given two doses of AZD1222 and 26 given two doses of MenACWY control vaccine. Trial participants were enrolled by age into 18-55, 56-69 and 70-plus year subgroups, with around 140, 26 and 57 TCR-sequenced participants respectively. Points the paper makes about the study in general: CD4 TCRs associated with the vaccine covered the entire spike protein, and the dominant responses were in regions 160-218 and 743-854. In the small 56-69-year group, the increase in depth fell short of significance, most likely because of low power. Nearly half of unique spike-specific TCRs reportedly recognized epitopes outside regions mutated in the B.1.351 and B.1.1.7 variants. Most participants were white British and females outnumbered males, and the authors suggested that clonal diversity may have been underestimated. Because no samples from the day 14 peak response were available, repertoires could be characterized only after the peak T cell response. After two AZD1222 doses, spike-specific TCR breadth and depth were significantly higher than at day 0 and than in MenACWY recipients. Only 5 to 7 AZD1222 recipients were SARS-CoV-2 seropositive at baseline, limiting conclusions about previously exposed vaccinees.

Per the publication, the time point label means: about 28 days (+/-7) after the second vaccine dose. AZD1222 recipients with second doses at about 4 weeks or about 12 weeks were pooled, because spike-specific TCR depth and breadth did not differ between schedules. The vaccinee samples were drawn from two UK trials, COV001 and COV002, one of which was a single-blind randomized controlled phase 2/3 trial testing AZD1222 (ChAdOx1 nCoV-19) in healthy adults. Trial participant PBMC samples were collected at day 0 and day 28 after the second dose for TCRbeta chain sequencing. The CDR3 regions of human TCRbeta chains were analyzed by immunosequencing. The source study handled its data this way. TCRs in the repertoires were matched against a reference library of SARS-CoV-2-specific TCRs that had been generated with the MIRA antigen-specificity platform. Breadth meant the fraction of unique TCRs that were SARS-CoV-2-associated, whereas depth meant the fraction of total T cells that were SARS-CoV-2-associated. Each spike-specific TCR was assigned to its reactive spike region and to a CD4 or CD8 class using the MIRA data. Log10-transformed breadth and depth values were compared by one-way ANOVA with Sidak's multiple comparisons tests. As stored in TCRdb, this immuneACCESS dataset retains in-frame rearrangements with V and J assigned. A fraction of the clones does not appear; measured against another copy, unresolved V genes explain less than half of the discrepancy, and the remainder lacks a known reason. Clone size and V and J calls were adopted from that table, with D and trimming inferred from the DNA. The sample table shows more than 90,000 clones, and about 86% are seen once. The ten largest clonotypes hold about 16% of the sample.

The V end loses 3 bases and the J end loses 7 bases, and a stretch of 11 bases separates them. From its cysteine to its phenylalanine, the CDR3 spans 13 amino acids. The read is trimmed to its CDR3 DNA, 39 bases read in frame from base 1. The germline V gene sets CDR1 to LGHNA and CDR2 to YSLEER. A note on this clone: Its antigen has not been determined. It has no much larger one-base neighbor in the sample; base qualities were not kept.

The sequences come from peripheral blood, collected 28 days after the second AZD1222 dose. The receptor chain draws on TRBV4-3 and TRBJ2-3; TRBD1 might be the D gene, on 6 matching bases. The origin of this receptor is an adult who received the AZD1222 COVID-19 vaccine. CDR3 loop: CASSQVQGYTQYF. The DNA is TGCGCCAGCAGCCAGGTACAGGGTTATACGCAGTATTTT.